This is a list of T cell receptor beta chains from one sample in a study of vaccination effects on CD4 cells after COVID-19. The antigens these receptors bind are not known. Sequencing was performed with immunoSEQ multiplex PCR; in TCRdb, only in-frame clones are kept and a portion is missing. The data contain about 65,000 clones, around 76% of them singletons. The sequencing here drew on CD4+ T cells from PBMCs cultured with HCoV-NL63 spike peptides, taken before COVID-19 vaccination. The receptors were gathered from a human donor who received a COVID-19 vaccine. Both conserved end residues are part of each CDR3. A D gene is named only where the DNA matches it firmly. Clone size is given for some rows only: seen once, a few or many times, or a class if the clone is expanded.

clone size: few
J gene: TRBJ1-1
V gene: TRBV3-1/TRBV3-2
D gene: -
CDR3 protein: CASKAGTPNTEAFF
CDR3 DNA: TGTGCCAGTAAAGCCGGGACCCCAAACACTGAAGCTTTCTTT

clone size: once
J gene: TRBJ1-3
V gene: TRBV27
D gene: TRBD1
CDR3 protein: CASSFGQGESNTIYF
CDR3 DNA: TGTGCCAGCAGTTTCGGACAGGGGGAATCAAACACCATATATTTT

clone size: -
J gene: TRBJ2-1
V gene: TRBV6-4
D gene: -
CDR3 protein: CASSDRGGDNEQFF
CDR3 DNA: TGTGCCAGCAGTGACCGAGGGGGGGACAATGAGCAGTTCTTC

clone size: -
J gene: TRBJ1-2
V gene: TRBV4-1
D gene: -
CDR3 protein: CASSLGPGPAGYTF
CDR3 DNA: TGCGCCAGCAGCCTTGGGCCGGGCCCAGCGGGCTACACCTTC

clone size: once
J gene: TRBJ2-3
V gene: TRBV5-8
D gene: -
CDR3 protein: CASPDQPGSSTDTQYF
CDR3 DNA: TGTGCCAGTCCCGACCAGCCGGGTTCCTCAACAGATACGCAGTATTTT

clone size: -
J gene: TRBJ2-5
V gene: TRBV5-1
D gene: TRBD2
CDR3 protein: CASSSSGGAETQYF
CDR3 DNA: TGCGCCAGCAGCTCCAGCGGGGGGGCGGAGACCCAGTACTTC

clone size: -
J gene: TRBJ1-1
V gene: TRBV27
D gene: TRBD1
CDR3 protein: CASSFWTGRAFF
CDR3 DNA: TGTGCCAGCAGTTTCTGGACAGGGCGGGCTTTCTTT

clone size: -
J gene: TRBJ2-3
V gene: TRBV2
D gene: -
CDR3 protein: CASSRSGVDTQYF
CDR3 DNA: TGTGCCAGCAGCCGCTCGGGGGTTGATACGCAGTATTTT

clone size: -
J gene: TRBJ1-5
V gene: TRBV29-1
D gene: -
CDR3 protein: CSAGVLDNQPQHF
CDR3 DNA: TGCAGCGCCGGGGTACTTGACAATCAGCCCCAGCATTTT

clone size: few
J gene: TRBJ1-4
V gene: TRBV7-3
D gene: -
CDR3 protein: CASSLLGGPDEKLFF
CDR3 DNA: TGTGCCAGCAGCTTATTGGGGGGGCCTGATGAAAAACTGTTTTTT

clone size: -
J gene: TRBJ2-4
V gene: TRBV19
D gene: TRBD1
CDR3 protein: CASSIGRGREIQYF
CDR3 DNA: TGTGCCAGTAGTATTGGCAGGGGGCGCGAAATTCAGTACTTC

clone size: -
J gene: TRBJ1-4
V gene: TRBV6-5
D gene: TRBD1
CDR3 protein: CATSRPGTGLEKLFF
CDR3 DNA: TGTGCCACCTCCAGACCAGGGACAGGGCTTGAAAAACTGTTTTTT

clone size: -
J gene: TRBJ1-1
V gene: TRBV18
D gene: -
CDR3 protein: CASSPGGSEAFF
CDR3 DNA: TGTGCCAGCTCACCAGGGGGGAGTGAAGCTTTCTTT

clone size: -
J gene: TRBJ1-2
V gene: TRBV5-1
D gene: -
CDR3 protein: CASSLERDLYGYTF
CDR3 DNA: TGCGCCAGCAGCTTGGAACGAGATCTATATGGCTACACCTTC

clone size: -
J gene: TRBJ2-3
V gene: TRBV24-1
D gene: -
CDR3 protein: CATSEVGGGRATDTQYF
CDR3 DNA: TGTGCCACCAGTGAGGTTGGGGGAGGTAGGGCCACAGATACGCAGTATTTT

clone size: -
J gene: TRBJ2-5
V gene: TRBV5-1
D gene: TRBD1
CDR3 protein: CASSFGAGGRGETQYF
CDR3 DNA: TGCGCCAGCAGCTTCGGCGCAGGGGGCAGGGGTGAGACCCAGTACTTC

clone size: -
J gene: TRBJ2-5
V gene: TRBV4-3
D gene: TRBD2
CDR3 protein: CASSQGTSGQETQYF
CDR3 DNA: TGCGCCAGCAGCCAGGGGACTAGCGGGCAAGAGACCCAGTACTTC

clone size: -
J gene: TRBJ2-1
V gene: TRBV20-1
D gene: TRBD2
CDR3 protein: CSASLRGGLNEQFF
CDR3 DNA: TGCAGTGCTAGTCTGCGGGGGGGCCTAAATGAGCAGTTCTTC

clone size: -
J gene: TRBJ1-2
V gene: TRBV19
D gene: -
CDR3 protein: CASSRSVIGGHGYTF
CDR3 DNA: TGTGCCAGTAGTCGGTCGGTAATCGGGGGGCATGGCTACACCTTC

clone size: few
J gene: TRBJ1-2
V gene: TRBV30
D gene: -
CDR3 protein: CAWTSGNYGYTF
CDR3 DNA: TGTGCCTGGACCTCAGGGAACTATGGCTACACCTTC

clone size: -
J gene: TRBJ1-1
V gene: TRBV7-9
D gene: -
CDR3 protein: CASSLGGSGNTEAFF
CDR3 DNA: TGTGCCAGCAGCTTGGGAGGGTCGGGAAACACTGAAGCTTTCTTT

clone size: -
J gene: TRBJ2-3
V gene: TRBV30
D gene: TRBD1
CDR3 protein: CAWSQRTGRGDTQYF
CDR3 DNA: TGTGCCTGGAGCCAGCGGACAGGGCGGGGAGATACGCAGTATTTT

clone size: -
J gene: TRBJ1-4
V gene: TRBV7-2
D gene: TRBD1
CDR3 protein: CASSFTGTGGNEKLFF
CDR3 DNA: TGTGCCAGCAGCTTCACCGGGACAGGGGGAAATGAAAAACTGTTTTTT

clone size: -
J gene: TRBJ2-2
V gene: TRBV2
D gene: TRBD1
CDR3 protein: CASSQTGGGTGELFF
CDR3 DNA: TGTGCCAGCAGTCAAACAGGGGGAGGAACCGGGGAGCTGTTTTTT

clone size: -
J gene: TRBJ2-3
V gene: TRBV7-3
D gene: TRBD2
CDR3 protein: CASSPLGGGTSDTQYF
CDR3 DNA: TGTGCCAGCAGCCCCCTTGGGGGGGGGACCTCAGATACGCAGTATTTT

clone size: -
J gene: TRBJ2-1
V gene: TRBV29-1
D gene: -
CDR3 protein: CSVGLDDEQFF
CDR3 DNA: TGCAGCGTTGGGTTGGACGATGAGCAGTTCTTC

clone size: -
J gene: TRBJ1-1
V gene: TRBV7-3
D gene: -
CDR3 protein: CASRSQTNTEAFF
CDR3 DNA: TGTGCCAGCAGGTCACAGACGAACACTGAAGCTTTCTTT

clone size: few
J gene: TRBJ2-2
V gene: TRBV6-2/TRBV6-3
D gene: TRBD1
CDR3 protein: CASSRQGQNTGELFF
CDR3 DNA: TGTGCCAGCAGTCGACAGGGGCAGAACACCGGGGAGCTGTTTTTT

clone size: -
J gene: TRBJ2-5
V gene: TRBV7-2
D gene: TRBD2
CDR3 protein: CASSLGPSGGALETQYF
CDR3 DNA: TGTGCCAGCAGCTTAGGGCCTAGCGGGGGGGCCTTGGAGACCCAGTACTTC

clone size: -
J gene: TRBJ1-5
V gene: TRBV7-2
D gene: -
CDR3 protein: CASSSGGGNQPQHF
CDR3 DNA: TGTGCCAGCAGCTCAGGAGGGGGGAACCAGCCCCAGCATTTT

clone size: few
J gene: TRBJ1-1
V gene: TRBV11-2
D gene: -
CDR3 protein: CASSLVPGNTEAFF
CDR3 DNA: TGTGCCAGCAGCTTAGTTCCGGGAAACACTGAAGCTTTCTTT

clone size: few
J gene: TRBJ1-3
V gene: TRBV4-1
D gene: TRBD1
CDR3 protein: CASSQPGGGTGNTIYF
CDR3 DNA: TGCGCCAGCAGCCAACCTGGAGGGGGCACTGGAAACACCATATATTTT

clone size: -
J gene: TRBJ2-5
V gene: TRBV5-1
D gene: -
CDR3 protein: CASSSLSRTETQYF
CDR3 DNA: TGCGCCAGCAGCTCACTATCACGGACGGAGACCCAGTACTTC

clone size: once
J gene: TRBJ2-2
V gene: TRBV25-1
D gene: -
CDR3 protein: CASSLQGNTGELFF
CDR3 DNA: TGTGCCAGCAGTCTACAGGGGAACACCGGGGAGCTGTTTTTT

clone size: -
J gene: TRBJ2-5
V gene: TRBV6-2/TRBV6-3
D gene: TRBD2
CDR3 protein: CASSPRPGLAGGQETQYF
CDR3 DNA: TGTGCCAGCAGTCCCAGGCCGGGACTAGCGGGGGGCCAAGAGACCCAGTACTTC

clone size: -
J gene: TRBJ1-1
V gene: TRBV12-3/TRBV12-4
D gene: -
CDR3 protein: CASSLVLNTEAFF
CDR3 DNA: TGTGCCAGCAGTTTAGTCTTGAACACTGAAGCTTTCTTT

clone size: few
J gene: TRBJ1-2
V gene: TRBV19
D gene: -
CDR3 protein: CASTVTGAGRPYGYTF
CDR3 DNA: TGTGCCAGTACCGTTACCGGGGCAGGACGTCCCTATGGCTACACCTTC